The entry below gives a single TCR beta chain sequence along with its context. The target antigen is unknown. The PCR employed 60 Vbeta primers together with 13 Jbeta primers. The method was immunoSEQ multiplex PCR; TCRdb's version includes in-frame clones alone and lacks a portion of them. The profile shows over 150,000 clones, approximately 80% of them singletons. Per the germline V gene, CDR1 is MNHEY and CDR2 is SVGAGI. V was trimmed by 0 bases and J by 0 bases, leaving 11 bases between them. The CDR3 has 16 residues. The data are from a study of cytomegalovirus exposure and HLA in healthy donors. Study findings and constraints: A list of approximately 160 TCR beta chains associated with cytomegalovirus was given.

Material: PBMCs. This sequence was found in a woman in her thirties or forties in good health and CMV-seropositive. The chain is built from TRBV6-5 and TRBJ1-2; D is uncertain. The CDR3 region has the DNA TGTGCCAGCAGTTACTCGTCGAGAGAATCTAACTATGGCTACACCTTC. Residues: CASSYSSRESNYGYTF.